Shown below are 9 T cell receptor beta chains from a single sample sequenced in a study of Graves' ophthalmopathy and Graves' hyperthyroidism. RNA transcripts yielded amplified TCR beta CDR3 regions. Second-round multiplex PCR came after first-round RT-PCR with HTBI primers. TCRdb processed the multiplex PCR reads anew with MiXCR; each CDR3 protein has one entry. The repertoire holds 400,000 to 500,000 distinct CDR3 sequences, around 21% seen once, with roughly 3% in the top ten. Sequencing was done on a sample of peripheral blood. These receptors originate from a woman aged 18-29 years with stable Graves' hyperthyroidism.

This clonotype was counted a few times. The V and J genes are TRBV4-1 and TRBJ1-5; D possibly corresponds to TRBD1 (5 bases). The V end lost 8 bases, the J end lost 8 bases, and 16 bases lay between the germline ends. The CDR3 length is 13 residues. Germline V gene data show CDR1 as MGHRA and CDR2 as YSYEKL. The CDR3 region has the DNA TGCGCCAGCGGGAGGGGTGGGCTGGAGCCCCAGCATTTT. This gives the protein CASGRGGLEPQHF.

This clonotype was counted ten times or more. For the CDR3, the DNA is TGTGCCAGCAGCTTAGCCCCTTGGGGCAGAGCCTACGAGCAGTACTTC. As protein: CASSLAPWGRAYEQYF. The chain combines TRBV7-8 with TRBJ2-7, with D perhaps matching TRBD1 (5 bases). Trimming stripped 0 bases from V and 2 bases from J, with 14 bases between. Germline V CDR1 and CDR2: SGHVS, FQNEAQ. The CDR3 contains 16 residues.

There are many counts of this clonotype. V usage is TRBV28 and J usage is TRBJ2-7; D gene unclear. V lost 5 bases and J lost 7, with 15 bases in between. The CDR3 has 13 amino acids. Germline lookup yields CDR1 MDHEN and CDR2 SYDVKM. CDR3 nucleotides: TGTGCCAGCAGTCCGACCAGCCCCGGAGAGCAGTACTTC. Its translation is CASSPTSPGEQYF.

The CDR3 nucleotides read TGTGCCAGCAGTGAGAGCGCAGGGTTTTCCCCCTACGAGCAGTACTTC. It translates to CASSESAGFSPYEQYF. The chain employs TRBV6-1 and TRBJ2-7; a weak D match, TRBD1 (5 bases). Looked up from germline, CDR1 is MNHNS and CDR2 is SASEGT. This CDR3 has 16 amino acids. With 3 bases removed from V and 2 bases from J, the gap between germline ends came to 17 bases.

The chain combines TRBV28 with TRBJ2-7, with 7 bases aligning to TRBD2. The length of the CDR3 is 15 residues. Germline V CDR1 and CDR2: MDHEN, SYDVKM. The V gene end was trimmed by 3 bases and the J gene end by 3 bases; junction bases not matched to a gene: 8. The DNA of the CDR3 is TGTGCCAGCAGTTTGTTAGTAGGGAGGGGCTACGAGCAGTACTTC. It yields the protein CASSLLVGRGYEQYF. The whole variable domain, remainder taken from reference TRBV28 and TRBJ2-7, is DVKVTQSSRYLVKRTGEKVFLECVQDMDHENMFWYRQDPGLGLRLIYFSYDVKMKEKGDIPEGYSVSREKKERFSLILESASTNQTSMYLCASSLLVGRGYEQYFGPGTRLTVT.

The sample holds many counts of this clonotype. The gene calls are TRBV19 and TRBJ2-4, with 7 bases matching TRBD2. Germline V gene sequence: CDR1 LNHDA, CDR2 SQIVND (reference sequence). With 6 bases clipped from V and 0 bases from J, the junction kept 5 bases outside the gene matches. This CDR3 contains 15 residues. CDR3 loop: CASRTGGVAKNIQYF. The CDR3 DNA follows: TGTGCCAGTAGAACTGGGGGGGTAGCCAAAAACATTCAGTACTTC.

The CDR3 loop reads CSVVRQGGYGYTF. Written as DNA, the CDR3 is TGCAGCGTCGTCCGACAGGGAGGGTATGGCTACACCTTC. V is TRBV29-1 and J is TRBJ1-2; 7 nucleotides match TRBD1. V shed 6 bases, J shed 5 bases, and the junction held 9 bases outside the gene matches. Germline V lookup: CDR1 SQVTM, CDR2 ANQGSEA. This CDR3 spans 13 amino acids.

The chain is built from TRBV28 and TRBJ1-1; tentative D call: TRBD1 (6 bases). The CDR3 spans 15 residues. The ends were cut back, 10 bases at V and 3 bases at J, with 21 bases in the middle. The germline gives CDR1 MDHEN, CDR2 SYDVKM. The CDR3 sequence: CATTTRQALDTEAFF. Written as DNA, the CDR3 is TGTGCCACCACGACCAGACAGGCGTTGGACACTGAAGCTTTCTTT.

With regard to this clonotype: A much larger clone is a single base away; this may be a read error. This chain joins TRBV6-2 or TRBV6-3 and TRBJ2-5; a possible D gene is TRBD2 (5 bases). Germline V gene sequence: CDR1 MNHEY, CDR2 SVGEGT. This CDR3 spans 14 amino acids. The CDR3 here is CASREAGRGETRYF. CDR3 coding DNA: TGTGCCAGCAGGGAGGCTGGGAGAGGAGAGACCCGGTACTTC.